This is a list of T cell receptor beta chains from one sample in a study of T cell responses to AZD1222 COVID-19 vaccine. Only in-frame clones appear in the TCRdb table, and some are missing; sequencing was by immunoSEQ multiplex PCR. This sample has over 95,000 clones; about 89% occur once, and the top ten carry 4.5%. Sample: peripheral blood, taken on day 0 of AZD1222 vaccination. The source of these receptors is an adult in good health. The CDR3 runs from the conserved cysteine through the conserved F or W. The order of the fields is V gene, D gene, CDR3 protein. D genes are given only for firm matches.

>TRBV7-9|-
CASSLGTGYTGELFF
>TRBV6-5|-
CASREGVNQPQHF
>TRBV5-1|-
CASSRSTGEQFF
>TRBV6-5|-
CAVSDRLTGNTIYF
>TRBV11-3|TRBD2
CASSDSSSRLAGEETQYF
>TRBV6-2/TRBV6-3|-
CASSRTNEAFF
>TRBV28|-
CASQGYNNSPLHF
>TRBV28|-
CASSLPPIRTVTKNTEAFF
>TRBV28|-
CASSPSLDTYGYTF
>TRBV5-5|-
CASSLLGPGNTIYF
>TRBV7-2|TRBD1
CASSLDRAKNIQYF
>TRBV4-2|-
CASSLKRGGEKLFF
>TRBV5-4|TRBD1
CASSGTGWMNTEAFF
>TRBV30|-
CAWSVAGVREKLFF
>TRBV7-9|-
CASSLDQTMGGYTF